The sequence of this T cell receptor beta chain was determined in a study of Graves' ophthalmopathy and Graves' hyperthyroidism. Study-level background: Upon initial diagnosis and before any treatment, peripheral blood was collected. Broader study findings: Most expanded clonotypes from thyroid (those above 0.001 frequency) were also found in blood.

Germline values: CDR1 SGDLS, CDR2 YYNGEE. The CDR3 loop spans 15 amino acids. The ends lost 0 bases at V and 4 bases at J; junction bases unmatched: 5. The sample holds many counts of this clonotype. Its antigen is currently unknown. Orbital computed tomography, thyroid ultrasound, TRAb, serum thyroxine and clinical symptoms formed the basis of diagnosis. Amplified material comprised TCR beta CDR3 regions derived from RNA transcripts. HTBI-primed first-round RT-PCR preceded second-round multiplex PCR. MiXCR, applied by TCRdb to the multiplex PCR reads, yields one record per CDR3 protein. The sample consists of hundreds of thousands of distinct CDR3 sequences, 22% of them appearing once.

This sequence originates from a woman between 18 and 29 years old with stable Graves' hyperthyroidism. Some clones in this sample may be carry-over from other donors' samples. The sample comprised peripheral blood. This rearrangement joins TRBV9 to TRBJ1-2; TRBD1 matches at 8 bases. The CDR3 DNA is TGTGCCAGCAGCGTAGTCCCAGGGGGCCTCTATGGCTACACCTTC. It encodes CASSVVPGGLYGYTF.